Below, 18 T cell receptor beta chains from the same sample are listed, as sequenced in a study of CD8 T cells in Susac syndrome (dated by TCRdb to the late 2010s). Libraries came from the immunoSEQ multiplex PCR assay. RNA was extracted using the RNeasy kit, and about 0.5 to 1 microgram was reverse transcribed with random hexamers. TCRdb reprocessed the public reads (quality trimming at Q25 with fastp, clone calling with MiXCR) and kept in-frame beta chains. Duplicate CDR3 protein sequences are folded into a single record with the most common DNA and genes. In all, the sample holds about 290,000 distinct CDR3 sequences, and 89% of those were seen once. More than 0.15% of the sample comes from the top ten. What was sequenced was CD8+ T cells from PBMCs. Receptor source: a human donor with multiple sclerosis.

The gene calls are TRBV13 and TRBJ2-5; D call uncertain. The length of the CDR3 is 15 residues. V was cut by 1 base and J by 4 bases, with 13 bases left in between. Germline V gene data show CDR1 as PRHDT and CDR2 as FYEKMQ (reference sequence). The CDR3 bases are TGTGCCAGCAGCTTAGAACGCAGCAGCCGAGAGACCCAGTACTTC. This translates into CASSLERSSRETQYF.

This clonotype occurred once. This chain connects TRBV5-6 to TRBJ2-7; D could derive from TRBD1 or TRBD2 (6 bases each). Trimming took off 5 bases at V and 4 bases at J, with 22 bases between the two ends. The CDR3 covers 16 residues. CDR1 SGHDT and CDR2 YYEEEE come from the germline V gene. CDR3 in amino acids: CASRPASGAGSYEQYF. The CDR3 nucleotides read TGTGCCAGCAGGCCCGCCTCGGGGGCAGGTTCGTACGAGCAGTACTTC.

The V call is TRBV4-2, the J call TRBJ1-3, with 9 nucleotides matching TRBD1. Germline V gives CDR1 LGHNA, CDR2 YNFKEQ. V shed 2 bases, J shed 5 bases, and the junction held 4 bases outside the gene matches. The CDR3 is 15 amino acids. CDR3 in DNA: TGTGCCAGCAGCCAACTTGGGACAGGGAGAAACACCATATATTTT. Translation: CASSQLGTGRNTIYF.

The rearrangement uses TRBV14 and TRBJ2-3; D remains ambiguous. V was clipped by 0 bases and J by 8 bases, with 24 bases between them. The length of the CDR3 is 18 residues. The germline CDR1 and CDR2 sequences are SGHDN and FVKESK. CDR3 nucleotide sequence: TGTGCCAGCAGCCAAGATCCACCGGGCGCGCCCTACGGTGGTACGCAGTATTTT. Encoded protein: CASSQDPPGAPYGGTQYF.

The V call is TRBV30, the J call TRBJ2-7, with D uncertain. The CDR3 contains 11 residues. The V end lost 0 bases, the J end lost 6 bases, and 6 bases lay between the germline ends. Germline V CDR1 and CDR2: GTSNPN, SVGIG (reference sequence). This chain's CDR3 is CAWSVTPEQYF. The CDR3, as DNA: TGTGCCTGGAGTGTAACCCCCGAGCAGTACTTC.

The chain recombines TRBV5-6 with TRBJ2-3; tentative D call: TRBD1 (5 bases). The CDR3 totals 14 residues. Germline V CDR1 and CDR2: SGHDT, YYEEEE. Deletions cut 1 base from V and 2 bases from J, with 8 bases between. CDR3 region: CASSLQGLTDTQYF. CDR3 coding DNA: TGTGCCAGCAGCTTGCAGGGTCTCACAGATACGCAGTATTTT. Complete variable domain (other parts from reference TRBV5-6 and TRBJ2-3): DAGVTQSPTHLIKTRGQQVTLRCSPKSGHDTVSWYQQALGQGPQFIFQYYEEEERQRGNFPDRFSGHQFPNYSSELNVNALLLGDSALYLCASSLQGLTDTQYFGPGTRLTVL.

This clonotype occurred a few times. The V and J genes are TRBV5-6 and TRBJ2-7, with 7 bases identical to TRBD2. From germline, CDR1 is SGHDT and CDR2 YYEEEE. Trimming removed 1 base from V and 7 bases from J; junction bases left unmatched: 8. The CDR3 has 14 amino acids. The CDR3 nucleotides read TGTGCCAGCAGCTTGTCTAGCGGCCCGGGAGAGCAGTACTTC. This gives the protein CASSLSSGPGEQYF.

This rearrangement joins TRBV10-3 to TRBJ2-2; D perhaps matches TRBD2 (6 bases). Germline V lookup: CDR1 ENHRY, CDR2 SYGVKD. The CDR3 consists of 13 residues. Between the trimmed V and J ends, which lost 5 bases and 5 bases, there was a span of 9 bases. The CDR3 bases are TGTGCCATCAGTCCCGGGACTACCGGGGAGCTGTTTTTT. Protein sequence: CAISPGTTGELFF.

V and J are TRBV30 and TRBJ1-1; the D gene is possibly TRBD1 (5 bases). CDR3 length: 13 residues. V lost 3 bases, J lost 1 base, and 9 bases lay in between. Germline V CDR1 and CDR2: GTSNPN, SVGIG (reference sequence). The CDR3 spells CAWSLDRNTEAFF. The CDR3 coding sequence is TGTGCCTGGAGCCTCGACAGGAACACTGAAGCTTTCTTT. Complete variable domain (other parts from reference TRBV30 and TRBJ1-1): SQTIHQWPATLVQPVGSPLSLECTVEGTSNPNLYWYRQAAGRGLQLLFYSVGIGQISSEVPQNLSASRPQDRQFILSSKKLLLSDSGFYLCAWSLDRNTEAFFGQGTRLTVV.

V and J are TRBV2 and TRBJ2-7; the D is unclear. The V gene's germline CDR1 is SNHLY and CDR2 FYNNEI. This CDR3 contains 11 residues. Trimming shortened V by 6 bases and J by 4 bases, and 7 bases separated the two germline ends. This CDR3 reads CASRAQYEQYF. CDR3 nucleotides: TGTGCCAGCAGGGCCCAATACGAGCAGTACTTC.

There are a few counts of this clonotype. CDR3 coding DNA: TGTGCCAGCAGTCTGACAGCTTATAGCAATCAGCCCCAGCATTTT. It codes for CASSLTAYSNQPQHF. The chain links TRBV27 to TRBJ1-5; possibly TRBD1 for D (5 bases). This CDR3 is 15 amino acids long. V lost 5 bases, J lost 0 bases, and 11 bases lay in between. The V gene's germline CDR1 is MNHEY and CDR2 SMNVEV (reference sequence).

J is TRBJ1-4 and V is TRBV19; no clear D. This CDR3 is built from 16 residues. Trimming removed 11 bases at V and 5 bases at J, with 24 bases between. The germline V gene has CDR1 LNHDA and CDR2 SQIVND (reference sequence). CDR3 bases: TGTGCCGATTCCGGTGGCCATGTGAGGGTGAATGAAAAACTGTTTTTT. Translation gives CADSGGHVRVNEKLFF.

V and J are TRBV14 and TRBJ1-1; no clear D gene. In germline, CDR1 is SGHDN, CDR2 FVKESK. This CDR3 contains 17 residues. V was trimmed by 0 bases and J by 0 bases, leaving 14 bases between them. The chain's CDR3 is CASSQEWPVAMNTEAFF. The CDR3 DNA sequence: TGTGCCAGCAGCCAAGAGTGGCCGGTGGCGATGAACACTGAAGCTTTCTTT.

The chain recombines TRBV29-1 with TRBJ1-1; D unclear. This CDR3 is 10 amino acids long. The germline V gene has CDR1 SQVTM and CDR2 ANQGSEA. The germline V and J ends were trimmed by 3 bases and 10 bases, with 9 bases remaining between them. The CDR3 here is CSVDPGSAFF. For the CDR3, the DNA is TGCAGCGTTGACCCGGGGTCAGCTTTCTTT.

The genes are TRBV29-1 and TRBJ2-3; 9 positions agree with TRBD2. This CDR3 region has 14 residues. Germline CDR1 and CDR2: SQVTM and ANQGSEA. The V and J ends lost 8 bases and 0 bases, in that order; junction bases with no gene match: 6. The CDR3 here is CSTAGGASTDTQYF. Here the CDR3 DNA reads TGCAGCACCGCGGGGGGGGCTAGCACAGATACGCAGTATTTT.

This clonotype was detected once. This chain links TRBV12-5 with TRBJ2-5, with D possibly being TRBD2 (5 bases). From germline, CDR1 is LGHNT and CDR2 FRNRAP. This CDR3 is built from 15 residues. The ends were cut back, 8 bases at V and 1 base at J, with 17 bases in the middle. CDR3 in amino acids: CASSPPGGVQETQYF. For the CDR3, the DNA is TGTGCTAGTAGCCCCCCCGGAGGCGTCCAAGAGACCCAGTACTTC.

V usage is TRBV20-1 and J usage is TRBJ2-7; the match to TRBD1 covers 7 bases. V was clipped by 3 bases and J by 4 bases; unmatched bases: 6. Per the germline V gene, CDR1 is DFQATT and CDR2 is SNEGSKA (reference sequence). This CDR3 contains 13 residues. Here the CDR3 DNA reads TGCAGTGCTAGGGACAGGATGGAGTACGAGCAGTACTTC. Residues: CSARDRMEYEQYF.

The gene calls are TRBV19 and TRBJ2-4; either TRBD1 or TRBD2 may fit D (5 bases each). The CDR3 contains 16 residues. The ends were cut back, 5 bases at V and 0 bases at J, with 14 bases in the middle. Germline V CDR1 and CDR2: LNHDA, SQIVND (reference sequence). CDR3 in amino acids: CASSVTVGLAKNIQYF. The CDR3 coding sequence is TGTGCCAGTAGTGTGACAGTAGGACTAGCCAAAAACATTCAGTACTTC.